Presented here are 21 T cell receptor beta chains from one specimen sequenced in a study of regulatory T cells in long-lasting Graves disease. Library construction for TCR beta used iRepertoire HTBI primers and Arm-PCR of CDR3 regions. TCRdb re-derived calls from the multiplex PCR reads in MiXCR, one entry per CDR3 protein. This sample has about 420,000 distinct CDR3 sequences, with about 16% found just once. Documented time point: newly diagnosed GD, antithyroid drugs for less than 3 months. RNA extracted from PBMCs served as the sequencing template. These sequences were also reported in another study, on T cells in Graves' hyperthyroidism and ophthalmopathy.

Source: peripheral blood mononuclear cells (PBMCs), taken at new diagnosis, from a patient treated with antithyroid drugs. The receptors were sampled from a woman in her late teens or twenties with Graves disease.

This clonotype has ten or more counts. This sequence joins TRBV28 and TRBJ2-2, with D possibly TRBD1 on 6 matching bases. The V gene's germline CDR1 is MDHEN and CDR2 SYDVKM. The CDR3 is 16 amino acids. V lost 4 bases and J 0 bases, leaving 12 bases between the germline ends. The CDR3 DNA reads as TGTGCCAGCAGTTCACATCGACAGGCGAACACCGGGGAGCTGTTTTTT. Protein: CASSSHRQANTGELFF. The entire variable domain, with the rest obtained from reference TRBV28 and TRBJ2-2, is as follows: DVKVTQSSRYLVKRTGEKVFLECVQDMDHENMFWYRQDPGLGLRLIYFSYDVKMKEKGDIPEGYSVSREKKERFSLILESASTNQTSMYLCASSSHRQANTGELFFGEGSRLTVL.

This chain links TRBV7-2 with TRBJ1-1, with D possibly matching TRBD1 (6 bases). Trimming left V 3 bases short and J 0 bases short, with 23 bases between. Germline CDR1 reads SGHTA; CDR2 reads FQGNSA. CDR3 size: 19 residues. The DNA for the CDR3 is TGTGCCAGCAGCTTGCCCCCGGGACAATCGGATCGAATGAACACTGAAGCTTTCTTT. Translating gives CASSLPPGQSDRMNTEAFF.

The V gene is TRBV12-3 or TRBV12-4, the J gene TRBJ2-3; D ambiguous. The CDR3 covers 13 residues. V was shortened by 7 bases and J by 5 bases, with 13 bases between the two germline ends. The DNA of the CDR3 is TGTGCCAGCAAACTGGGTCTCGGAGATACGCAGTATTTT. It is translated as CASKLGLGDTQYF.

This clonotype was counted a few times. The V gene is TRBV19, the J gene TRBJ2-3, with TRBD2 matching 7 bases. Germline CDR1 reads LNHDA; CDR2 reads SQIVND (reference sequence). V lost 4 bases to trimming and J lost 3 bases; unmatched junction nucleotides: 10. The CDR3 loop spans 16 amino acids. The CDR3: CASSTRNPGLTDTQYF. The CDR3, as DNA: TGTGCCAGTAGTACTCGAAATCCGGGACTAACAGATACGCAGTATTTT.

This clonotype was counted a few times. The V gene is TRBV19, the J gene TRBJ2-3; D is perhaps TRBD2 (5 bases). The CDR3 has 14 amino acids. The germline V gene encodes CDR1 LNHDA and CDR2 SQIVND (reference sequence). V lost 7 bases, J lost 1 base, and 12 bases lay in between. The CDR3 region has the DNA TGTGCCAGTACCACTAGAGCCCGCACAGATACGCAGTATTTT. Protein sequence: CASTTRARTDTQYF.

This clonotype has only a few counts. This sequence joins TRBV19 and TRBJ1-1; TRBD1 matches at 12 bases. Trimming at V came to 6 bases and at J to 3 bases, leaving 5 bases not matched to a gene. The CDR3 is 15 amino acids. CDR1 and CDR2 (germline): LNHDA, SQIVND (reference sequence). The CDR3 nucleotides read TGTGCCAGTAGAACCGGGACAGGGGGCCACACTGAAGCTTTCTTT. Its protein product is CASRTGTGGHTEAFF.

This clonotype occurred many times. The V gene is TRBV6-2 or TRBV6-3, the J gene TRBJ2-7; 9 bases agree with TRBD2. The CDR3 has 15 residues. After removal of 6 bases from V and 6 bases from J, the junction contained 12 bases not matched to a gene. CDR1 is MNHEY and CDR2 is SVGEGT in the germline V gene. CDR3 region: CASSYPAREGLEQYF. DNA for the CDR3: TGTGCCAGCAGCTACCCTGCGCGGGAGGGCCTCGAGCAGTACTTC.

There are a few counts of this clonotype. The chain has TRBV28 and TRBJ1-5; 8 positions match TRBD1. CDR1 is MDHEN and CDR2 is SYDVKM in the germline V gene. V lost 6 bases and J lost 3; bases outside the gene matches: 7. This CDR3 contains 15 residues. CDR3 coding DNA: TGTGCCAGCAGCCCAGGGGGCGCGGACAATCAGCCCCAGCATTTT. It is translated as CASSPGGADNQPQHF.

This clonotype was seen many times. The J gene is TRBJ1-1, the V gene TRBV20-1; perhaps TRBD1 as D (6 bases). This CDR3 contains 17 residues. Germline CDR1 and CDR2: DFQATT and SNEGSKA (reference sequence). Between the trimmed V and J ends, which lost 0 bases and 4 bases, there was a span of 21 bases. The CDR3 bases are TGCAGTGCTAGAGATTCTGCACAGGGCGCATGGGGCACTGAAGCTTTCTTT. Protein sequence: CSARDSAQGAWGTEAFF.

The chain recombines TRBV3-1 with TRBJ2-1; the match to TRBD1 covers 7 bases. Germline CDR1 and CDR2: LGHDT and YNNKEL (reference sequence). The CDR3 loop spans 15 amino acids. After removal of 6 bases from V and 0 bases from J, the junction contained 5 bases not matched to a gene. Here the CDR3 reads CASSVGTASYNEQFF. CDR3 nucleotides: TGTGCCAGCAGTGTCGGGACAGCCTCCTACAATGAGCAGTTCTTC.

The sample holds a few counts of this clonotype. A much larger clone lies a single base off, so this may be a read error. The V and J genes are TRBV6-1 and TRBJ2-7; D perhaps matches TRBD1 (5 bases). The CDR3 extends over 14 amino acids. V lost 7 bases and J 0 bases, leaving 13 bases between the germline ends. Germline V gene sequence: CDR1 MNHNS, CDR2 SASEGT. The CDR3 bases are TGTGCCAGCATCCCGGACATCCCCTCCTACGAGCAGTACTTC. It specifies CASIPDIPSYEQYF.

This clonotype appeared many times. The rearrangement uses TRBV28 and TRBJ2-6; 7 positions match TRBD2. The germline V gene encodes CDR1 MDHEN and CDR2 SYDVKM. The CDR3 is made up of 15 amino acids. V shed 5 bases and J 5 bases; nucleotides not matched to a gene: 6. The CDR3 is CASSDREAWANVLTF. The CDR3 DNA follows: TGTGCCAGCAGTGACCGGGAGGCTTGGGCCAACGTCCTGACTTTC.

This clonotype was observed many times. The chain is built from TRBV28 and TRBJ2-1; possibly TRBD1 for D (6 bases). CDR1 is MDHEN, CDR2 SYDVKM, per germline. V lost 5 bases and J lost 6, with 11 bases in between. This CDR3 is 13 amino acids long. CDR3 region: CASSPGHRNEQFF. DNA for the CDR3: TGTGCCAGCAGTCCGGGACACCGCAATGAGCAGTTCTTC.

The chain has TRBV5-4 and TRBJ2-7; D remains unclear. The germline CDR1 and CDR2 sequences are SGHNT and YYREEE (reference sequence). Trimming removed 5 bases from V and 3 bases from J, with 12 bases in between. The CDR3 has 13 amino acids. CDR3 sequence (DNA): TGTGCCAGCAGGGGGTTCGAAGACTACGAGCAGTACTTC. Protein product: CASRGFEDYEQYF.

A few counts support this clonotype. The rearrangement links TRBV20-1 to TRBJ2-2; 8 bases map to TRBD1. CDR1 is DFQATT, CDR2 SNEGSKA, per germline (reference sequence). The CDR3 spans 14 residues. Unmatched junction bases numbered 1, after V lost 0 bases and J lost 4 bases. The CDR3 DNA is TGCAGTGCTAGAGAGGACAGGGCCACCGGGGAGCTGTTTTTT. Protein: CSAREDRATGELFF.

This clonotype turned up a few times. V is TRBV5-4 and J is TRBJ2-2, with D perhaps matching TRBD2 (6 bases). The germline V and J ends were trimmed by 3 bases and 2 bases, with 20 bases remaining between them. CDR3 length equals 18 residues. CDR1 is SGHNT and CDR2 is YYREEE in the germline V gene (reference sequence). CDR3 coding DNA: TGTGCCAGCAGCTCCCGTGGGGGGACGGGCCGAAACACCGGGGAGCTGTTTTTT. Its protein is CASSSRGGTGRNTGELFF.

This clonotype was observed at least ten times. The chain recombines TRBV29-1 with TRBJ2-7; D assignment may be TRBD1 or TRBD2 (5 bases each). Germline V gene sequence: CDR1 SQVTM, CDR2 ANQGSEA. The CDR3 contains 13 residues. Trimming cost V 4 bases and J 4 bases, with 14 bases left between them. The CDR3, as DNA: TGCAGCGTTGCAGGCCGGGGCGCTTACGAGCAGTACTTC. Protein product: CSVAGRGAYEQYF.

This clonotype came up a few times. The chain links TRBV5-4 to TRBJ2-1; a weak D match, TRBD2 (5 bases). The CDR3 spans 18 residues. CDR1 and CDR2 (germline): SGHNT, YYREEE (reference sequence). Trimming left V 3 bases short and J 0 bases short, with 19 bases between. The CDR3 protein is CASSSLELVMSSYNEQFF. In nucleotides, the CDR3 is TGTGCCAGCAGCTCTCTGGAACTAGTTATGAGCTCCTACAATGAGCAGTTCTTC.

The chain employs TRBV5-1 and TRBJ2-5; possibly TRBD2 for D (6 bases). V lost 4 bases to trimming and J lost 1 base, with 17 bases between them. The CDR3 covers 16 residues. Germline assignment: CDR1 SGHRS and CDR2 YFSETQ. The CDR3 sequence is CASSAGLLHPQETQYF. CDR3 DNA sequence: TGCGCCAGCAGCGCGGGACTCCTCCACCCCCAAGAGACCCAGTACTTC.

At least ten counts were recorded for this clonotype. The CDR3 DNA reads as TGTGCCAGCAGCTTAGATGGGGCGGGAGGGCAGTTCTTC. Its translation is CASSLDGAGGQFF. The chain couples TRBV11-2 to TRBJ2-1; 8 nucleotides line up with TRBD2. The V and J ends lost 0 bases and 12 bases, in that order; junction bases with no gene match: 4. This CDR3 has 13 amino acids. CDR1 SGHAT and CDR2 FQNNGV come from the germline V gene.

The sample holds a few counts of this clonotype. The chain couples TRBV19 to TRBJ1-5; D call uncertain. The CDR3 is made up of 13 amino acids. Germline CDR1 LNHDA, CDR2 SQIVND (reference sequence). Trimming removed 3 bases at V and 3 bases at J, with 6 bases between. The CDR3 is CASSITPNQPQHF. The CDR3, as DNA: TGTGCCAGTAGTATTACGCCCAATCAGCCCCAGCATTTT.